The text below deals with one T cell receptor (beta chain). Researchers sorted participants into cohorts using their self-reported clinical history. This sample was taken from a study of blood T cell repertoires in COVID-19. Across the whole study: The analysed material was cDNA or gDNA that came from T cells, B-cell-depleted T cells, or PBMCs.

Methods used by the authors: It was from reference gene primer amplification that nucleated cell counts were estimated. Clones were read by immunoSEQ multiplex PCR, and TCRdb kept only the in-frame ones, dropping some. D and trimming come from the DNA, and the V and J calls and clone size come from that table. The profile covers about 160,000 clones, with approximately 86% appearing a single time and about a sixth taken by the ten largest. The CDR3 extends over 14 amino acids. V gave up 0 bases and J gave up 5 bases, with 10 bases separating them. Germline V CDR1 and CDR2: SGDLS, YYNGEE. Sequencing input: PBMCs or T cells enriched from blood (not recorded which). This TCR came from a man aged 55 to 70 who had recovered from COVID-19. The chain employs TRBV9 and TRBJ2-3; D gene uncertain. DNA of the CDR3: TGTGCCAGCAGCGTAGAAACGTACGGAGATACGCAGTATTTT. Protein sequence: CASSVETYGDTQYF. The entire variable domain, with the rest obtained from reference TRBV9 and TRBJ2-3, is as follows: DSGVTQTPKHLITATGQRVTLRCSPRSGDLSVYWYQQSLDQGLQFLIQYYNGEERAKGNILERFSAQQFPDLHSELNLSSLELGDSALYFCASSVETYGDTQYFGPGTRLTVL.